This T cell receptor beta chain was retrieved from a study of cytomegalovirus exposure and HLA in healthy donors. Study-wide results and caveats: An analysis done earlier found most TCR beta V segments productive about 90% or about 30% of the time. The investigators catalogued 150 to 200 TCR beta chains as cytomegalovirus-associated.

PCR involved 60 Vbeta and 13 Jbeta primers. Repertoires were generated with immunoSEQ multiplex PCR, while TCRdb's copy carries only in-frame clones and drops some. Altogether fewer than 90,000 clones are present, about 70% being singletons, with the ten largest covering 7.5% to 9%. Notes on this clone: What it binds is not known.

V lost 4 bases and J 8 bases, leaving 26 bases between the germline ends. CDR3 length: 17 amino acids. What was sequenced was PBMCs. The genes are TRBV23-1 and TRBJ1-2; D might be TRBD1 (6 bases). TRBV23-1 is designated an ORF whose function remains uncertain. The source of this sequence is a man aged 35-49 years in good health and CMV-seropositive. The CDR3 region is CASSPPKAGDTESGYTF. CDR3 nucleotides: TGCGCCAGCAGTCCGCCCAAAGCGGGGGACACGGAATCGGGCTACACCTTC.